These 9 T cell receptor beta chains came from one sample sequenced in a study of shared clonotypes between healthy human individuals. The repertoire was sequenced with immunoSEQ multiplex PCR; TCRdb's copy has only in-frame clones and lacks some. The sample has nearly 1,000,000 clones, over 60% seen once; the top ten hold about 1.5%. The specimen was memory CD4+ T cells sorted from blood. Subset here: CD45RA-negative fraction. These receptors came from a man aged 18-30 years in good health.

V is TRBV14 and J is TRBJ2-5, with D uncertain. Deletions cut 3 bases from V and 2 bases from J, with 7 bases between. The CDR3 has 13 amino acids. The germline gives CDR1 SGHDN, CDR2 FVKESK. The CDR3 DNA reads as TGTGCCAGCAGCCAGTTGGGGCAAGAGACCCAGTACTTC. It specifies CASSQLGQETQYF.

The chain uses TRBV6-1 and TRBJ2-7; tentatively, D is TRBD2 (6 bases). The V and J ends lost 1 base and 3 bases respectively, with 7 bases between them. The germline gives CDR1 MNHNS, CDR2 SASEGT. There are 13 residues in the CDR3. CDR3 DNA: TGTGCCAGCAGTGAAGGCGGGGACTACGAGCAGTACTTC. This encodes CASSEGGDYEQYF.

The rearrangement uses TRBV7-6 and TRBJ2-7; no reliable D call. CDR1 SGHVS and CDR2 FNYEAQ come from the germline V gene. The ends were cut back, 0 bases at V and 0 bases at J, with 12 bases in the middle. The CDR3 sequence is 16 residues long. CDR3 sequence: CASSLAAEQPSYEQYF. The DNA of the CDR3 is TGTGCCAGCAGCTTAGCGGCGGAACAGCCCTCCTACGAGCAGTACTTC.

The genes are TRBV7-9 and TRBJ1-1; TRBD1 aligns across 8 bases. The germline V gene encodes CDR1 SEHNR and CDR2 FQNEAQ (reference sequence). The CDR3 is made up of 15 amino acids. J was trimmed by 1 base and V by 4 bases; bases with no gene match: 5. The CDR3 protein is CASSSWDRRNTEAFF. The CDR3 region has the DNA TGTGCCAGCAGCTCCTGGGACAGGCGGAACACTGAAGCTTTCTTT.

This clone was counted between two and nine times. This specimen includes other DNA sequences encoding the same CDR3. This chain joins TRBV28 and TRBJ2-3; 11 bases align to TRBD2. V gave up 3 bases and J gave up 1 base; unmatched junction bases: 0. The V gene's germline CDR1 is MDHEN and CDR2 SYDVKM. CDR3 length equals 15 residues. Written as DNA, the CDR3 is TGTGCCAGCAGTTTGGGACTAGCGGGCACAGATACGCAGTATTTT. It encodes CASSLGLAGTDTQYF.

V usage is TRBV29-1 and J usage is TRBJ2-3; D possibly matches TRBD1 or TRBD2 (6 bases each). The V gene lost 8 bases and the J gene lost 6 bases, with 21 bases spanning the gap. Germline V CDR1 and CDR2: SQVTM, ANQGSEA. This CDR3 has 14 residues. The CDR3 sequence is CSSPGAGKGDTQYF. CDR3 coding DNA: TGCAGCTCCCCGGGGGCAGGGAAGGGTGATACGCAGTATTTT.

The chain employs TRBV7-9 and TRBJ1-3; 8 positions agree with TRBD1. This CDR3 is built from 14 residues. Germline loops: CDR1 SEHNR, CDR2 FQNEAQ (reference sequence). Trimming at V came to 10 bases and at J to 3 bases, leaving 8 bases not matched to a gene. CDR3 DNA: TGTGCCATCACAACTACAGGGGGTGGAAACACCATATATTTT. This translates into CAITTTGGGNTIYF.

Worth noting for this clone: Other DNA sequences within the sample encode an identical CDR3. The V and J genes are TRBV5-1 and TRBJ2-7; 9 bases are a match to TRBD1. Germline CDR1 is SGHRS and CDR2 is YFSETQ. Trimming removed 5 bases from V and 2 bases from J; junction bases left unmatched: 5. The CDR3 extends over 14 amino acids. The CDR3 bases are TGCGCCAGCAGTAGAGGGACAGGGACCTACGAGCAGTACTTC. Amino acids: CASSRGTGTYEQYF.

V usage is TRBV5-4 and J usage is TRBJ2-1; 9 positions agree with TRBD1. With V trimmed by 5 bases and J by 7 bases, 10 bases remained unmatched. The germline CDR1 and CDR2 sequences are SGHNT and YYREEE (reference sequence). The length of the CDR3 is 15 residues. The CDR3 loop is CASSNYGTGLNEQFF. Written as DNA, the CDR3 is TGTGCCAGCAGTAACTACGGGACAGGGTTGAATGAGCAGTTCTTC.